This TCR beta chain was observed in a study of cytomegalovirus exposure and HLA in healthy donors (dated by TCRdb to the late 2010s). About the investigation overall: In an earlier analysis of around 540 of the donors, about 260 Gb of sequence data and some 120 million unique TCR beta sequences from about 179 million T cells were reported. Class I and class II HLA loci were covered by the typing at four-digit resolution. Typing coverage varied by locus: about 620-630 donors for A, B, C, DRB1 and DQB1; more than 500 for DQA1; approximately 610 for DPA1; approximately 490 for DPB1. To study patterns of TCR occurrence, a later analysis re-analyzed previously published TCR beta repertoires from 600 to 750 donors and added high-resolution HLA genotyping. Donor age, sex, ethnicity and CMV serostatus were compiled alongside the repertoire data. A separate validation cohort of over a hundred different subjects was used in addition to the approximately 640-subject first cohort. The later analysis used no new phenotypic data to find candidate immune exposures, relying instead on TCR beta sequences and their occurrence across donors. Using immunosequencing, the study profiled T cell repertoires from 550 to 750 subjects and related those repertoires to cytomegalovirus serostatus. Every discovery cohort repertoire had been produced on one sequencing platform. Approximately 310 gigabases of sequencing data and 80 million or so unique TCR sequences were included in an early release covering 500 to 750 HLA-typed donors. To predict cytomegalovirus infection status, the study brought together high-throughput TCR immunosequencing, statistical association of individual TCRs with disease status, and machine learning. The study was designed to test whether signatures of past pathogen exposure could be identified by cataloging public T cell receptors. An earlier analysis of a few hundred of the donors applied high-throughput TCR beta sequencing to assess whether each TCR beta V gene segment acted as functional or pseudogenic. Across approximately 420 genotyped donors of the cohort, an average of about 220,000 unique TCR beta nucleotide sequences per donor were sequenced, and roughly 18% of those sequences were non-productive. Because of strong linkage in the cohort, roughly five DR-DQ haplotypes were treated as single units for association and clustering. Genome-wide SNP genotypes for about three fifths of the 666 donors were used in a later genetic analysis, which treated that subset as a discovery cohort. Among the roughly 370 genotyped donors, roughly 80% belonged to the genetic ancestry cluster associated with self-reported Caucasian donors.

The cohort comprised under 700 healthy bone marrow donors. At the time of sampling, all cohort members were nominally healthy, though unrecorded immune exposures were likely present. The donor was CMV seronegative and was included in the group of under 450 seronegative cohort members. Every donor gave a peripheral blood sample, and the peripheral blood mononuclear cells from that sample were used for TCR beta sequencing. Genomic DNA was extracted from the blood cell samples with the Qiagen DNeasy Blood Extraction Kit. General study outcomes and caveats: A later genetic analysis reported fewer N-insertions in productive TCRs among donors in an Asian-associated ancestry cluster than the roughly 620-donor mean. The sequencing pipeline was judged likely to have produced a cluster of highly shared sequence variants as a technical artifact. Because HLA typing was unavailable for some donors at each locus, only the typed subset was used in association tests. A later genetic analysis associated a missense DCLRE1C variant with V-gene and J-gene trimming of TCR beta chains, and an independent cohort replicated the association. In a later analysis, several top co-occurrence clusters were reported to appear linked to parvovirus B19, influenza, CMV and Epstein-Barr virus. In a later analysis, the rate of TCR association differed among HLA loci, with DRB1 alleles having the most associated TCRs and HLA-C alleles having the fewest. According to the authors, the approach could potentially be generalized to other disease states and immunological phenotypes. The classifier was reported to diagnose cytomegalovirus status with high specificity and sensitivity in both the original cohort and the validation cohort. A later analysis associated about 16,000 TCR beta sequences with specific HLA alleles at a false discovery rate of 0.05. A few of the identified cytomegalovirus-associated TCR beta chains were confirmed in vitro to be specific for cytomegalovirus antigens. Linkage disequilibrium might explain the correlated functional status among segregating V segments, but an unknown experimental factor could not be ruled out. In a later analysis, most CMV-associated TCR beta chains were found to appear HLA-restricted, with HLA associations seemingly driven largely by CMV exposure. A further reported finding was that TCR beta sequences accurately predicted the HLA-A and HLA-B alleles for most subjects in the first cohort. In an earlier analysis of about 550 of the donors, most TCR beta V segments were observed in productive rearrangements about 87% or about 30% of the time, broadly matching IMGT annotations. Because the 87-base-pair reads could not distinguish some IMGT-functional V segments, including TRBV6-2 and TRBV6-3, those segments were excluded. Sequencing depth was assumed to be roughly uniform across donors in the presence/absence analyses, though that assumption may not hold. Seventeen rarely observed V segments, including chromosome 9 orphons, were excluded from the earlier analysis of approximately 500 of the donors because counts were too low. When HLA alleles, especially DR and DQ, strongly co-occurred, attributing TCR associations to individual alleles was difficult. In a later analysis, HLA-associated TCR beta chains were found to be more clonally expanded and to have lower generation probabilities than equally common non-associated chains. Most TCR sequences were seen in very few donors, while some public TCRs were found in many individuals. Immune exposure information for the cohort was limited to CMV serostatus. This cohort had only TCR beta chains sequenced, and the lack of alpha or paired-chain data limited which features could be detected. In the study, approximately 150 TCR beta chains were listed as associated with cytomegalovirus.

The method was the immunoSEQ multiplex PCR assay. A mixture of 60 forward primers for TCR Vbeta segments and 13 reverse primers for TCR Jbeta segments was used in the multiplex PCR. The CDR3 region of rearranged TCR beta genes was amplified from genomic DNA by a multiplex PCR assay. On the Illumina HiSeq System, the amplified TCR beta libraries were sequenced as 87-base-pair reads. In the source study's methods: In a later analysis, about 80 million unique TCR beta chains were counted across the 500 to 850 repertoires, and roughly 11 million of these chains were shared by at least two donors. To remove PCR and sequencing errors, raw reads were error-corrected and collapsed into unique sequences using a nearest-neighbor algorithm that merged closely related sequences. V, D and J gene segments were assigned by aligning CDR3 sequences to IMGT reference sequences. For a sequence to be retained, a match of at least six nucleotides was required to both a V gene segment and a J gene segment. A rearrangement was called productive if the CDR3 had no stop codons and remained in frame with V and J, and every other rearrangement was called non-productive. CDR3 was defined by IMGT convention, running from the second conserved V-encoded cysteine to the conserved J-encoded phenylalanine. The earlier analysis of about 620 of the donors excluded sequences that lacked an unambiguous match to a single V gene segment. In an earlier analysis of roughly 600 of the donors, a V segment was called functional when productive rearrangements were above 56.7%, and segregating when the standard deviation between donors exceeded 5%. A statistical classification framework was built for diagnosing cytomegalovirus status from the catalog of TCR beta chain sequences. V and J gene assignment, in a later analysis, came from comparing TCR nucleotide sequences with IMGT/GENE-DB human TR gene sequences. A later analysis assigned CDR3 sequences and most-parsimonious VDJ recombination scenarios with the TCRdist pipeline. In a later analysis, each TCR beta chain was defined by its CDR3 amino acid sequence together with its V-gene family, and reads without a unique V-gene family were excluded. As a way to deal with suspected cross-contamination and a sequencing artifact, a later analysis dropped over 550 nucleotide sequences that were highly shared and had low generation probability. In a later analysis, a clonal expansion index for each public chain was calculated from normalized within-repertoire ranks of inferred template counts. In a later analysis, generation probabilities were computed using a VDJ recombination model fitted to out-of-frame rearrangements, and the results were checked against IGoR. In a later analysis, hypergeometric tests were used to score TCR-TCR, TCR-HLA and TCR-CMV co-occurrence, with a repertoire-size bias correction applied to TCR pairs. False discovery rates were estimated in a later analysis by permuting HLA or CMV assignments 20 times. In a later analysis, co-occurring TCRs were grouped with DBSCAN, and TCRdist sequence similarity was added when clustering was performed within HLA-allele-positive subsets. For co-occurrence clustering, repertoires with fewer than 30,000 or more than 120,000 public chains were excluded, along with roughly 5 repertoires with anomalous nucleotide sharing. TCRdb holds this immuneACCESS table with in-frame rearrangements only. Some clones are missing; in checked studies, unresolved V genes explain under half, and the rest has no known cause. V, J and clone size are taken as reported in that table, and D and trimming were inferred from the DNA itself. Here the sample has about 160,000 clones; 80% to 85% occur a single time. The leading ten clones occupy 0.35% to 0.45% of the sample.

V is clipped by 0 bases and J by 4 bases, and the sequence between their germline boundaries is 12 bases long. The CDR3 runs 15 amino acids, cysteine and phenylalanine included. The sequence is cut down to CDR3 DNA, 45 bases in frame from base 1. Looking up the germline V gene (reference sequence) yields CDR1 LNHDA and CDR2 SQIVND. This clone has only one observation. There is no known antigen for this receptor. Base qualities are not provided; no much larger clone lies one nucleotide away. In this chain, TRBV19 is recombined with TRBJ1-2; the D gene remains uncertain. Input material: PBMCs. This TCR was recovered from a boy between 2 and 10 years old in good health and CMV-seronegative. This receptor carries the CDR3 CASSIDRKAIYGYTF. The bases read TGTGCCAGTAGTATAGATCGCAAAGCGATCTATGGCTACACCTTC.